This TCR beta chain stems from a study of T cells in Graves' hyperthyroidism and ophthalmopathy. Germline CDR1 reads KGHDR; CDR2 reads SFDVKD. The CDR3 covers 16 residues. With 5 bases removed from V and 6 bases from J, the gap between germline ends came to 19 bases. This clonotype showed up just once. Using RNA transcripts as the source, TCR beta CDR3 regions were amplified. RT-PCR in the first round (using the HTBI primer set) targeted the TCR CDR3. One entry per CDR3 protein, called by TCRdb with MiXCR from the multiplex PCR reads. The sample has hundreds of thousands of distinct CDR3 sequences, 38% seen once.

This TCR was sampled from a man aged 18 to 30 with Graves' hyperthyroidism. V is TRBV24-1 and J is TRBJ1-5; a weak D match, TRBD1 (5 bases). Material: blood. CDR3 in amino acids: CATSARDPAGPQPQHF. Here the CDR3 DNA reads TGTGCCACCAGTGCTAGAGATCCCGCAGGGCCTCAGCCCCAGCATTTT.